These T cell receptor beta chains were read from a single sample in a study of T cells after yellow fever vaccination. Using its own MiXCR run on the 5' RACE reads, TCRdb lists one record per CDR3 protein. Found here are over 65,000 distinct CDR3 sequences, roughly 14% of them singletons; the top ten hold 20% to 25%. The specimen was CD8+ T cells not binding an NS4B(214-222) dextramer, sorted from PBMCs, collected more than 20 days after the first yellow fever vaccination. These receptor sequences come from a man aged 18-30 years who received the YFV17D yellow fever vaccine. CDR3s include the opening cysteine and the closing phenylalanine or tryptophan. The D gene is left open where the match is weak. Size values are once, few and many counts, or a class for expanded clones, and some rows have none.

size: few; length: 18; V: TRBV4-3; D: NA; J: TRBJ1-6; CDR3: CASSQDWKGPTYNSPLHF; DNA: TGCGCCAGCAGCCAAGATTGGAAAGGGCCCACCTATAATTCACCCCTCCACTTT
size: few; length: 14; V: TRBV20-1; D: TRBD2; J: TRBJ2-1; CDR3: CSATGTNPWNEQFF; DNA: TGCAGTGCAACCGGGACTAACCCTTGGAATGAGCAGTTCTTC
size: few; length: 15; V: TRBV12-3/TRBV12-4; D: NA; J: TRBJ2-1; CDR3: CASSLIGVFNNEQFF; DNA: TGTGCCAGCAGTTTAATTGGGGTCTTTAACAATGAGCAGTTCTTC
size: NA; length: 17; V: TRBV29-1; D: NA; J: TRBJ2-7; CDR3: CSVEGPRDTSNRYEQYF; DNA: TGCAGCGTTGAAGGGCCCCGGGACACCTCGAACCGTTACGAGCAGTACTTC
size: few; length: 15; V: TRBV4-1; D: NA; J: TRBJ2-3; CDR3: CASSQPGLSTDTQYF; DNA: TGCGCCAGCAGCCAACCGGGACTTAGCACAGATACGCAGTATTTT
size: few; length: 14; V: TRBV5-4; D: NA; J: TRBJ2-5; CDR3: CASSLPEGGETQYF; DNA: TGTGCCAGCAGCCTCCCGGAGGGGGGAGAGACCCAGTACTTC
size: NA; length: 12; V: TRBV7-9; D: NA; J: TRBJ1-1; CDR3: CASRSQGYEAFF; DNA: TGTGCCAGCAGATCCCAGGGGTATGAAGCTTTCTTT
size: NA; length: 12; V: TRBV19; D: NA; J: TRBJ2-1; CDR3: CASSIVGNEQFF; DNA: TGTGCCAGTAGTATAGTAGGCAATGAGCAGTTCTTC
size: few; length: 15; V: TRBV4-2; D: NA; J: TRBJ1-1; CDR3: CASSQVTASNTEAFF; DNA: TGTGCCAGCAGCCAAGTTACAGCTTCGAACACTGAAGCTTTCTTT
size: many; length: 11; V: TRBV5-5; D: NA; J: TRBJ2-7; CDR3: CASSFAYEQYF; DNA: TGTGCCAGCAGCTTTGCCTACGAGCAGTACTTC
size: NA; length: 17; V: TRBV4-3; D: TRBD2; J: TRBJ2-7; CDR3: CASSQDWGGLAAYEQYF; DNA: TGCGCCAGCAGCCAAGACTGGGGGGGACTAGCGGCCTACGAGCAGTACTTC
size: few; length: 11; V: TRBV12-3/TRBV12-4; D: NA; J: TRBJ2-2; CDR3: CASRYTGELFF; DNA: TGTGCCAGCAGGTACACCGGGGAGCTGTTTTTT
size: NA; length: 14; V: TRBV5-3; D: TRBD1; J: TRBJ2-5; CDR3: CARSSLTGEETQYF; DNA: TGTGCCAGAAGCTCATTGACAGGGGAAGAGACCCAGTACTTC
size: many; length: 14; V: TRBV3-1; D: NA; J: TRBJ1-5; CDR3: CASSQEGENQPQHF; DNA: TGTGCCAGCAGCCAGGAAGGCGAGAATCAGCCCCAGCATTTT
size: NA; length: 15; V: TRBV7-9; D: NA; J: TRBJ1-4; CDR3: CASSFNEDLDEKLFF; DNA: TGTGCCAGCAGCTTCAATGAGGATTTGGATGAAAAACTGTTTTTT
size: few; length: 19; V: TRBV4-2; D: TRBD2; J: TRBJ2-2; CDR3: CASSQIHPSGGGRTGELFF; DNA: TGTGCCAGCAGTCAAATTCACCCTAGCGGGGGGGGCAGAACCGGGGAGCTGTTTTTT
size: NA; length: 13; V: TRBV10-3; D: NA; J: TRBJ1-1; CDR3: CAISSDGNTEAFF; DNA: TGTGCCATCAGCTCCGACGGGAACACTGAAGCTTTCTTT
size: NA; length: 15; V: TRBV11-2; D: TRBD2; J: TRBJ2-1; CDR3: CASSTGLAGRREQFF; DNA: TGTGCCAGCAGCACCGGACTAGCGGGGAGGCGTGAGCAGTTCTTC
size: NA; length: 18; V: TRBV7-3; D: TRBD2; J: TRBJ2-1; CDR3: CASSHPAGLAGESHEQFF; DNA: TGTGCCAGCAGCCACCCCGCGGGACTAGCGGGGGAGTCTCATGAGCAGTTCTTC
size: NA; length: 16; V: TRBV20-1; D: TRBD2; J: TRBJ2-3; CDR3: CSATGGAPRSTDTQYF; DNA: TGCAGTGCTACCGGGGGGGCCCCCCGTAGCACAGATACGCAGTATTTT